At least ten counts were recorded for the clone carrying this T cell receptor beta chain. The CDR3 runs to 14 residues. Trimming pared 7 bases from V and 2 bases from J, leaving 15 bases between. CDR1 SGHRS and CDR2 YFSETQ come from the germline V gene. Via MiXCR, TCRdb re-called the 5' RACE reads, giving one row per CDR3 protein. The table lists 60,000 to 65,000 distinct CDR3 sequences, 20% to 25% of them singletons, with about 3% in the top ten. The J gene is TRBJ2-5, the V gene TRBV5-1; a weak D match, TRBD2 (6 bases). The clonotype originates from a female donor with breast cancer. The sequenced sample consisted of memory CD4+ T cells sorted from a lymph node. The sample's subset: memory CD4+ T cells, CD4+CD45RO+CD25-. The CDR3 protein is CASRRSGPQETQYF. CDR3 nucleotides: TGCGCCAGCCGTAGGAGCGGGCCACAAGAGACCCAGTACTTC.